This TCR beta chain was captured in a study of regulatory T cells in long-lasting Graves disease. Time point noted: newly diagnosed GD, antithyroid drugs for less than 3 months. The TCR library was made from RNA extracted from PBMCs. By American Thyroid Association guidelines, Graves' disease was diagnosed in the cohort. Each patient gave 8.5 to 10 milliliters of EDTA-anticoagulated peripheral blood. Comment on this clonotype: Its antigen is unidentified.

Study-wide results and caveats: TCR diversity was lower in persistent Graves' patients than in newly diagnosed ones. The work looked only at peripheral blood and did not look at thyroid tissue.

TCR beta libraries were built with iRepertoire HTBI primers and Arm-PCR of CDR3 regions. Each CDR3 protein gets one entry after TCRdb re-called the multiplex PCR reads with MiXCR. This table has about 400,000 distinct CDR3 sequences, 15% to 17% appearing once. The clonotype was recovered from a female donor with Graves disease. Sequencing used peripheral blood mononuclear cells (PBMCs), obtained at new diagnosis, from a patient treated with antithyroid drugs.

CDR3 in DNA: TGTGCCAGCAGCTCCATAACGACACGACACGAGCAGTACTTC. Its protein product is CASSSITTRHEQYF. V is TRBV7-9 and J is TRBJ2-7; no firm D call. CDR1 is SEHNR, CDR2 FQNEAQ, per germline (reference sequence). Trimming removed 4 bases at V and 5 bases at J, with 15 bases between. CDR3 length equals 14 residues.